This T cell receptor (beta chain) was retrieved from a study of monozygotic twins with inflammatory bowel disease. Study-level results: With inverse Simpson as the measure, TCRbeta diversity was lower in IBD patients than in healthy co-twins.

This CDR3 has 16 amino acids. In eight separate reactions per sample, cDNA was generated. Each UMI, carrying a 6-nucleotide sample barcode, came from template switching. TCRdb reanalyzed the 5' RACE reads and collapses them to one entry per CDR3 protein, without DNA. Its listing shows about 300,000 distinct CDR3 sequences. Sampling involved one blood draw (about 2.6 ml) for every donor. To note about this clonotype: Its matching antigen is unknown.

This chain uses TRBV12-3 or TRBV12-4 with TRBJ2-3; TCRdb's D gene call, TRBD2, goes unchecked for lack of DNA. The sequenced material came from blood. The receptor was derived from a human donor with ulcerative colitis or Crohn's disease, or a healthy co-twin of an affected twin (not recorded which). The CDR3 reads CASSSGTSAPTDTQYF.